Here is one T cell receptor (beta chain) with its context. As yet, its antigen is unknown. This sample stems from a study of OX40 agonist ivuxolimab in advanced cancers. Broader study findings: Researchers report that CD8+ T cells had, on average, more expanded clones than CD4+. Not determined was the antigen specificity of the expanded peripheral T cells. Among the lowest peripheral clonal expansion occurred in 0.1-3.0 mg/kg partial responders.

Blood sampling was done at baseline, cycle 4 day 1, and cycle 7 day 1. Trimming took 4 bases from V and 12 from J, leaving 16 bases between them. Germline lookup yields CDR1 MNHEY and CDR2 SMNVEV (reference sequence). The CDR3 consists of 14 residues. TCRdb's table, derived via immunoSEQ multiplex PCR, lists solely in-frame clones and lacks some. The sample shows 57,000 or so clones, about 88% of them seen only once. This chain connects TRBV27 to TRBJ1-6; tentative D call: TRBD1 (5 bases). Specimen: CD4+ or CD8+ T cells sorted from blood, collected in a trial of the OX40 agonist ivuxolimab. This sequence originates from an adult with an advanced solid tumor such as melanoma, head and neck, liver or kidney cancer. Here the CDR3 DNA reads TGTGCCAGCAGTTCGCCCGGGACGGAGGGACCCCTCCACTTT. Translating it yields CASSSPGTEGPLHF.